The clone carrying this T cell receptor beta chain was observed at least ten times. Its antigen is not known. These data are taken from a study of T cells in Graves' hyperthyroidism and ophthalmopathy. TCR beta CDR3 region amplification was performed from RNA transcripts. During a first-round RT-PCR of the TCR CDR3, the HTBI primer set was used. TCRdb reprocessed the multiplex PCR reads via MiXCR and lists one record per CDR3 protein. The sample includes 500,000 to 800,000 distinct CDR3 sequences, approximately 14% of them seen just once. General observations from the study: A median roughly six months before onset, the model predicted ophthalmopathy. Using 13 V-J features, a model discriminated ophthalmopathy from stable hyperthyroidism.

The CDR3 totals 13 residues. V was shortened by 8 bases and J by 7 bases, with 17 bases between the two germline ends. The chain employs TRBV12-3 or TRBV12-4 and TRBJ2-5; perhaps TRBD2 as D (5 bases). The TCR sequence derives from a woman between 50 and 59 years old with Graves' ophthalmopathy. The sequenced sample was blood. The CDR3 nucleotides read TGTGCCAGCGGAAGGAGGCTCCCCGCGACCCAGTACTTC. It yields the protein CASGRRLPATQYF.